The 18 T cell receptor beta chains listed next were all sequenced from one sample in a study of cytomegalovirus exposure and HLA in healthy donors. In the PCR, 60 Vbeta and 13 Jbeta primers were used. Assay used: immunoSEQ multiplex PCR; TCRdb lists only in-frame clones, some missing. The sample holds about 180,000 clones, roughly 78% seen once. The source material was PBMCs. The receptors come from a woman aged 25 to 45 in good health and CMV-seronegative.

This clone was counted once. The chain is built from TRBV5-6 and TRBJ2-5; 8 nucleotides align to TRBD2. V shed 0 bases, J shed 2 bases, and the junction held 6 bases outside the gene matches. Per the germline V gene, CDR1 is SGHDT and CDR2 is YYEEEE. This CDR3 region has 16 residues. CDR3 DNA sequence: TGTGCCAGCAGCTTGGGGGCGGGGGGAGGACAAGAGACCCAGTACTTC. It specifies CASSLGAGGGQETQYF.

The J gene is TRBJ2-1, the V gene TRBV27, with D possibly TRBD1 on 5 matching bases. Germline-derived CDR1 and CDR2 are MNHEY and SMNVEV (reference sequence). CDR3 length: 13 amino acids. V was shortened by 7 bases and J by 7 bases, with 14 bases between the two germline ends. The CDR3 is CASNLGSGNEQFF. The CDR3 region has the DNA TGTGCCAGCAACCTGGGGTCAGGGAATGAGCAGTTCTTC.

The chain links TRBV5-4 to TRBJ1-5, with D perhaps TRBD1 (5 bases). Trimming removed 4 bases from V and 4 bases from J, with 9 bases in between. The CDR3 runs 13 residues. Germline loops: CDR1 SGHNT, CDR2 YYREEE (reference sequence). The CDR3 DNA reads as TGTGCCAGCAGCGAGCGGGGGAATCAGCCCCAGCATTTT. This codes for CASSERGNQPQHF.

The chain combines TRBV5-6 with TRBJ1-2; tentative D call: TRBD1 (5 bases). CDR3 length equals 14 residues. Trimming left V 4 bases short and J 4 bases short, with 14 bases between. Germline CDR1 is SGHDT and CDR2 is YYEEEE. CDR3 in amino acids: CASSGPGEGYGYTF. The CDR3 region has the DNA TGTGCCAGCAGCGGGCCGGGGGAGGGCTATGGCTACACCTTC.

The chain is built from TRBV2 and TRBJ1-5, with 8 bases lining up with TRBD1. The CDR3 sequence is 16 residues long. Germline V gene lookup returns CDR1 SNHLY and CDR2 FYNNEI. Trimming took 5 bases from V and 3 from J; bases not matched to a gene: 9. The CDR3 protein is CASSIPGTGPNQPQHF. CDR3 in DNA: TGTGCCAGCAGTATACCCGGGACAGGTCCCAATCAGCCCCAGCATTTT.

The chain couples TRBV4-2 to TRBJ2-3, with 7 bases matching TRBD2. The CDR3 extends over 16 amino acids. Trimming at V came to 0 bases and at J to 2 bases, leaving 5 bases not matched to a gene. The V gene's germline CDR1 is LGHNA and CDR2 YNFKEQ. The CDR3 here is CASSQDSGGDTDTQYF. As DNA, the CDR3 is TGTGCCAGCAGCCAAGATAGTGGGGGGGACACAGATACGCAGTATTTT.

The chain couples TRBV5-4 to TRBJ1-2; D is unresolved. V was clipped by 3 bases and J by 6 bases, with 21 bases between them. Germline values: CDR1 SGHNT, CDR2 YYREEE (reference sequence). This CDR3 region has 16 residues. CDR3 amino acids: CASSSRVREGGNGYTF. CDR3 in DNA: TGTGCCAGCAGCTCTAGGGTCCGGGAAGGAGGTAATGGCTACACCTTC.

The chain carries TRBV7-6 and TRBJ1-2; no firm D call. The V gene's germline CDR1 is SGHVS and CDR2 FNYEAQ. Trimming removed 1 base from V and 3 bases from J, with 15 bases in between. This CDR3 contains 16 residues. The CDR3 DNA follows: TGTGCCAGCAGCTTAGGGGGAGGTCGGCGGGACTATGGCTACACCTTC. Protein product: CASSLGGGRRDYGYTF.

This sequence joins TRBV10-1 and TRBJ2-2, with TRBD2 identical over 9 bases. Unmatched junction bases numbered 6, after V lost 5 bases and J lost 2 bases. The CDR3 covers 16 residues. Germline V gene lookup returns CDR1 WNHNN and CDR2 SYGVQD (reference sequence). The CDR3 bases are TGCGCCAGCAGTACGGGGACTAGCAGAAACACCGGGGAGCTGTTTTTT. Translated: CASSTGTSRNTGELFF.

The gene calls are TRBV28 and TRBJ1-2, with TRBD1 identical over 7 bases. This CDR3 region has 14 residues. The junction had 5 bases not matched to a gene; V was cut back by 6 bases and J by 1 base. Germline CDR1 reads MDHEN; CDR2 reads SYDVKM. This chain's CDR3 is CASRRDSRNYGYTF. CDR3 coding DNA: TGTGCCAGCAGGAGGGACAGCCGTAACTATGGCTACACCTTC.

V usage is TRBV6-4 and J usage is TRBJ2-1; TRBD2 aligns across 7 bases. The CDR3 has 16 residues. Germline V lookup: CDR1 MRHNA, CDR2 SNTAGT. Losses at the gene ends were 0 bases for V and 4 bases for J; bases not matched to a gene: 6. The CDR3 protein is CASSDSSGGGYNEQFF. The CDR3 nucleotides are TGTGCCAGCAGTGACTCGTCGGGGGGTGGATACAATGAGCAGTTCTTC.

The chain is built from TRBV2 and TRBJ1-2; D gene ambiguous. CDR3 length equals 14 residues. V lost 3 bases, J lost 3 bases, and 11 bases lay in between. Looked up from germline, CDR1 is SNHLY and CDR2 is FYNNEI. The CDR3 protein is CASSERRTDYGYTF. Written as DNA, the CDR3 is TGTGCCAGCAGTGAGCGCCGAACAGACTATGGCTACACCTTC.

The chain carries TRBV5-1 and TRBJ2-7, with TRBD1 matching over 9 bases. J was trimmed by 4 bases and V by 4 bases; bases with no gene match: 3. The CDR3 covers 13 residues. CDR1 is SGHRS and CDR2 is YFSETQ in the germline V gene. The CDR3 sequence is CASSRDREYEQYF. The CDR3 nucleotides read TGCGCCAGCAGCCGGGACAGGGAGTACGAGCAGTACTTC.

The chain employs TRBV19 and TRBJ1-1; unclear D gene. The V gene's germline CDR1 is LNHDA and CDR2 SQIVND (reference sequence). The CDR3 is made up of 14 amino acids. The V end was cut by 6 bases, the J end by 4 bases, with 15 bases between. The CDR3: CASSFGSSGTEAFF. Written as DNA, the CDR3 is TGTGCCAGTAGCTTTGGGAGTTCTGGCACTGAAGCTTTCTTT.

The chain carries TRBV30 and TRBJ2-2; 12 nucleotides agree with TRBD2. The junction had 2 bases not matched to a gene; V was cut back by 2 bases and J by 1 base. Germline CDR1 GTSNPN, CDR2 SVGIG (reference sequence). The CDR3 has 16 amino acids. The chain's CDR3 is CAWSLAGGWNTGELFF. In DNA, the CDR3 is TGTGCCTGGAGTCTAGCGGGGGGGTGGAACACCGGGGAGCTGTTTTTT.

This clone was found a few times. This chain links TRBV7-2 with TRBJ1-1, with a tentative D call TRBD1 (5 bases). CDR1 and CDR2 from the germline V gene are SGHTA and FQGNSA. This CDR3 comprises 14 residues. V gave up 1 base and J gave up 6 bases, with 12 bases separating them. The CDR3 nucleotides are TGTGCCAGCAGCTTAGAGACAGAAGTACCTGAAGCTTTCTTT. This codes for CASSLETEVPEAFF.

This clone was counted once. This chain links TRBV6-6 with TRBJ1-2, with 8 bases lining up with TRBD1. The CDR3 is made up of 15 amino acids. The junction had 9 bases not matched to a gene; V was cut back by 5 bases and J by 4 bases. Germline V lookup: CDR1 MNHNY, CDR2 SVGAGI (reference sequence). In DNA form, the CDR3 reads TGTGCCAGCAGTCAAGCCAGGACAGGGCTCTATGGCTACACCTTC. Protein product: CASSQARTGLYGYTF.

The J gene is TRBJ2-1, the V gene TRBV7-2; 8 bases agree with TRBD2. This CDR3 region has 19 residues. The V gene's germline CDR1 is SGHTA and CDR2 FQGNSA. V gave up 1 base and J gave up 4 bases; unmatched junction bases: 15. CDR3 region: CASSLGGAGARGEYNEQFF. The CDR3 DNA is TGTGCCAGCAGCTTAGGAGGAGCGGGGGCACGGGGGGAATACAATGAGCAGTTCTTC.